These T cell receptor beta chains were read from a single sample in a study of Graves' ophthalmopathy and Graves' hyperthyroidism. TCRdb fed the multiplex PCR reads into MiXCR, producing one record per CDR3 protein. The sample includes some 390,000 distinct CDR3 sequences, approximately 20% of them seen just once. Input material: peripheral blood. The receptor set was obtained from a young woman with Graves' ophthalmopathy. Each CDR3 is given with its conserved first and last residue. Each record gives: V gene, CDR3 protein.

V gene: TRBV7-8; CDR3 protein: CASSLRGGDLKNIQYF
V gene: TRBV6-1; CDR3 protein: CASSAAGGFYEQYF
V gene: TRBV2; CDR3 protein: CASTERGEKNTEAFF
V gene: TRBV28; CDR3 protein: CASRNDRGSSYEQYF
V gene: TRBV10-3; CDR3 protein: CAISGRQGYEQYF
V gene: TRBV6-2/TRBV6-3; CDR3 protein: CASSPLDRVVSGYTF
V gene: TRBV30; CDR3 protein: CAWTTGGRGKTQYF
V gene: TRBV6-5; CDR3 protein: CASSYSPGRTEAFF
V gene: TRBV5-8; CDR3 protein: CASSKNLQTWETQYF
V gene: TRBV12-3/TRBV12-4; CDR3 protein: CASSFFSSSYEQYF
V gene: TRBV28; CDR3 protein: CASSYPSGSPSSF
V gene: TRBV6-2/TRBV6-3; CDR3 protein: CASSYPSLDRFSYEQYF
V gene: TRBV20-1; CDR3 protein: CSARAGQTNTEAFF
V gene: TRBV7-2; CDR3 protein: CASSLRTRIGYEQYF
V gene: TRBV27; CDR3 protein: CASRSGGNTGELFF
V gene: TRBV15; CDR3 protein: CATSNETQYF
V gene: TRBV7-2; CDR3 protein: CASSPYREVSYEQYF
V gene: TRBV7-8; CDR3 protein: CASSLAAYGASYEQYF
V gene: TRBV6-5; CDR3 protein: CASSPRPINEQFF
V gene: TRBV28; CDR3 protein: CASSLLQGVAGANVLTF
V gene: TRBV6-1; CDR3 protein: CASSGGQVNTEAFF
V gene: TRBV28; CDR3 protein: CASSLRVSNQPQHF
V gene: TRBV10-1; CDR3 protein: CASSEYGLGIMGKNTEAFF
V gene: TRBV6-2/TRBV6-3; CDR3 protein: CASLRQGGNQPQHF
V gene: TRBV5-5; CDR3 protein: CASTLNSGRRYEQYF
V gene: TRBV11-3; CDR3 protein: CASSLFQKREGRETQYF
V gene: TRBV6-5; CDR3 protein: CASSYSKDSPGNTIYF
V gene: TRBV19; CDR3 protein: CASSEDVNTEAFF
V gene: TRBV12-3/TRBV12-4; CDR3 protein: CASSLAMDTEASF
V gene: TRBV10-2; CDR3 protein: CASGDSYGYTF
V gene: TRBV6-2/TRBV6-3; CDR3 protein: CASKLTLGTGMDGYTF
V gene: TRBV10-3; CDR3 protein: CAISGPANTEAFF
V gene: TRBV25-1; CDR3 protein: CASSGMTSGDYEQYF
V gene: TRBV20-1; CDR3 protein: CSARFSTGWRSPLHF
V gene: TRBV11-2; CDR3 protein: CASSSRDTIIFDSYEQYF
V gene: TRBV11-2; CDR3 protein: CASSYRRDSHEQYF
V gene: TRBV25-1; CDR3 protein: CASSMKTGSPFVRDSFPETQYF
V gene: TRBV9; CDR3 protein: CASSAGTFNYGYTF
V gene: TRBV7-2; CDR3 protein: CASRRDRADEQYF
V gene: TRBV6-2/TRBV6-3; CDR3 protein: CASTGATYEQYF
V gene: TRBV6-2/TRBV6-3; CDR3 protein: CASSDGYTEAFF
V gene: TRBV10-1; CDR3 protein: CASGTAYEQYF
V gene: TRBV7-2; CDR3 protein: CASSRDLFYEQYF
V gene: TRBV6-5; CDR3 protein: CASSYSLDRFSYEQYF
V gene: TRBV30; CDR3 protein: CAWSVLGAQMNTEAFF
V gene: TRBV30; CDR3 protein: CALKGGTGANVLTF
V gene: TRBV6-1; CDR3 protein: CASREAGYQPQHF
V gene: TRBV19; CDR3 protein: CASSPKVARGEQYF
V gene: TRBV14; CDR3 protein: CASSSLTGTSRNIQYF
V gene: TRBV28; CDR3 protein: CASPPPLQGTNTEAFF
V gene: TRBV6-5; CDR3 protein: CASSFKSGGGQPQHF
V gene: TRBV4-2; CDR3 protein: CASREWVGPYEQYF
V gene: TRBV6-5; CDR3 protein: CASSYSGRPSPWEQYF